Listed below are T cell receptor beta chains from one sample, sequenced in a study of a mutant IDH1 vaccine in newly diagnosed glioma. These receptors' antigens are unknown. TCRdb's copy holds only in-frame clones and misses some; the assay was immunoSEQ multiplex PCR. Among about 32,000 clones listed, 60% to 80% were seen once. Sample: PBMCs, taken from a glioma patient whose treatment included an IDH1 peptide vaccine. Source of these receptors: a woman in her thirties with glioma. Some clones in this sample may be carry-over from other donors' samples. Both conserved end residues are part of each CDR3. Each record gives: V gene, J gene, CDR3 protein.

>TRBV5-1|TRBJ2-7
CASSHSGSYEQYF
>TRBV6-5|TRBJ2-7
CASSYGGGFVEDEQYF
>TRBV19|TRBJ1-5
CASSSSRGPHQPQHF
>TRBV30|TRBJ1-1
CAWSGLTVNTEAFF
>TRBV10-3|TRBJ2-7
CAISGRLGVGHEQYF
>TRBV5-6|TRBJ1-5
CASSLGDRGNQPQHF
>TRBV6-6|TRBJ1-1
CASSSAGGRDTEAFF
>TRBV13|TRBJ2-7
CASSSGGYYEQYF
>TRBV28|TRBJ1-3
CASSPPGQASGNTIYF
>TRBV5-6|TRBJ2-7
CASSLSSGRIFYEQYF
>TRBV27|TRBJ1-4
CASSRQLRANEKLFF
>TRBV5-6|TRBJ1-1
CASSLVQRNTEAFF
>TRBV6-1|TRBJ2-1
CASSGTSGGNEQFF
>TRBV13|TRBJ2-2
CASRDIGRPGELFF
>TRBV19|TRBJ1-5
CASSISWTGDQPQHF
>TRBV5-1|TRBJ2-6
CASSSGSHSGANVLTF
>TRBV29-1|TRBJ1-1
CSGRTVDTEAFF
>TRBV18|TRBJ2-7
CASSREGGPYEQYF
>TRBV18|TRBJ1-5
CASSPPGAGQPQHF
>TRBV4-1|TRBJ1-2
CASSLGDGYTF
>TRBV6-1|TRBJ1-1
CASSELEQGARWTEAFF
>TRBV28|TRBJ1-1
CASRSGQGAGLNTEAFF